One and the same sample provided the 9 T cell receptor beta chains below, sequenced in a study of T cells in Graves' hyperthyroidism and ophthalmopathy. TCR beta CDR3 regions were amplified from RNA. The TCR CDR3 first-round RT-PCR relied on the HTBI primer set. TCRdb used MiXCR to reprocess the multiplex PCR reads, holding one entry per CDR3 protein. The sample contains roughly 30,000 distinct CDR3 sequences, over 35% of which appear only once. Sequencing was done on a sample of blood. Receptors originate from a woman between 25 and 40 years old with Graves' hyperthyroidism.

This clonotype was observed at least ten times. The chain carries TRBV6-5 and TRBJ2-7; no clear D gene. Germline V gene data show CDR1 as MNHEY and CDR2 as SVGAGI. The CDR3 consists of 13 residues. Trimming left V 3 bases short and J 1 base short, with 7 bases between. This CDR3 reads CASSYAESYEQYF. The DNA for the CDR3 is TGTGCCAGCAGTTATGCAGAATCCTACGAGCAGTACTTC.

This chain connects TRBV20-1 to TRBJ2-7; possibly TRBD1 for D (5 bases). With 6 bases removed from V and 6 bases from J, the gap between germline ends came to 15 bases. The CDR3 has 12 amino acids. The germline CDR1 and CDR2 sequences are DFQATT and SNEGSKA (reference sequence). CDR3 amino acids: CSAHPQGPEQYF. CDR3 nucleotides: TGCAGTGCCCATCCGCAGGGCCCCGAGCAGTACTTC.

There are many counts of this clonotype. The CDR3 nucleotides are TGTGCCAGCAGCCCCCGGGGGCTGACCCTCAACGAAAAACTGTTTTTT. Amino acid sequence: CASSPRGLTLNEKLFF. The J gene is TRBJ1-4, the V gene TRBV5-6; maybe TRBD1 (6 bases). The CDR3 runs 16 residues. The V and J ends lost 4 bases and 8 bases respectively, with 21 bases between them. The germline V gene encodes CDR1 SGHDT and CDR2 YYEEEE.

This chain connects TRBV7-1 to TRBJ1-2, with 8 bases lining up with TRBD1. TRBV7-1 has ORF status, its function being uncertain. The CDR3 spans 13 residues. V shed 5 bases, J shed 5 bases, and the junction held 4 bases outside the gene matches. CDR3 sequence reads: CASSGTGRYGYTF. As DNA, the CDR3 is TGTGCCAGCAGCGGGACAGGCAGGTATGGCTACACCTTC.

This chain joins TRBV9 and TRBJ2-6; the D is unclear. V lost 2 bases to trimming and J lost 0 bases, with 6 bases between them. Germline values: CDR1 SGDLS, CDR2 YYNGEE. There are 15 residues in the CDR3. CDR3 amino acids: CASSVYASGANVLTF. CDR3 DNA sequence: TGTGCCAGCAGCGTCTATGCCTCTGGGGCCAACGTCCTGACTTTC.

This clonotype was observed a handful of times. The CDR3 is CSADLLGGRAGDEQYF. The CDR3 DNA reads as TGCAGTGCTGACCTTCTGGGCGGGAGGGCCGGAGACGAGCAGTACTTC. This chain links TRBV20-1 with TRBJ2-7; 9 bases align to TRBD2. This CDR3 contains 16 residues. V lost 5 bases to trimming and J lost 5 bases; unmatched junction nucleotides: 16. Germline V gives CDR1 DFQATT, CDR2 SNEGSKA (reference sequence).

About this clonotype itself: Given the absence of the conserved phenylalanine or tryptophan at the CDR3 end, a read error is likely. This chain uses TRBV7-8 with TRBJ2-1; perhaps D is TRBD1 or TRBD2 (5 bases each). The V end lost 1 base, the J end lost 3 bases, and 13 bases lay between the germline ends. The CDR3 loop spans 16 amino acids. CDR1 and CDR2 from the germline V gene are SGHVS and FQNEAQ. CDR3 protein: CASSLGPGRGYNEQFL. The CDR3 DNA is TGTGCCAGCAGCTTAGGGCCAGGGAGAGGCTACAATGAGCAGTTCCTC.

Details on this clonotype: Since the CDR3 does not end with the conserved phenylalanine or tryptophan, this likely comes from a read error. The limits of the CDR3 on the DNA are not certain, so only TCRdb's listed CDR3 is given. CDR3 sequence: CAISSGSLDYGYTFGS. V is TRBV10-3 and J is TRBJ2-5; the DNA was not used to check the table's D call, TRBD2. CDR1 and CDR2 from the germline V gene are ENHRY and SYGVKD. Including both end residues, the CDR3 is 16 amino acids long.

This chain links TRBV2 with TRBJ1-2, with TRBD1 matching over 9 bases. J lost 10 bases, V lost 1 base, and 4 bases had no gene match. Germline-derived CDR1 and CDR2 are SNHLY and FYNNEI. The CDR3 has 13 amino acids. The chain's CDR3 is CASSEGTGDSYTF. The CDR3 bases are TGTGCCAGCAGTGAAGGGACAGGGGACTCCTACACCTTC.